The sequence of this T cell receptor beta chain was determined in a study of blood T cell repertoires in COVID-19 (dated by TCRdb to the early 2020s). Study-wide context: Samples covering the acute and convalescent phases of COVID-19 were provided by collaborators in the United States, Italy and Spain. The prospective study material was composed of cDNA or gDNA derived from T cells, B-cell-depleted T cells, or PBMCs. Subjects who had been exposed to COVID-19, were actively infected with it, or had recovered from it provided the deeply sampled blood TCRbeta repertoires that made up the dataset. The repertoires were released in a freely available public database intended as a resource for research on the immune response to SARS-CoV-2. The samples were drawn from the first 160 participants of the ongoing ImmuneRACE study and from 1,254 subjects provided by 6 global collaborators. The sample metadata nearly always contained a de-identified subject ID, COVID-19 status, age in years and sex. Where available, HLA class I and class II types were taken from metadata supplied by the sample provider and were not determined by assay-based typing. Findings and caveats that apply to the study as a whole: The amount of clinical and demographic metadata varied by source and participant and was provided uncurated.

This clone was detected only a few times. Its antigen has not been determined. Nothing much larger sits one base from this clone, and base qualities are not available. Including cysteine and phenylalanine, the CDR3 has 13 amino acids. Solely the CDR3 DNA is kept, with 39 bases framed from the first base. V loses 4 bases at its end and J loses 8 bases; junction bases beyond the gene matches: 6. Via the germline V gene, CDR1 is SNHLY and CDR2 FYNNEI. Participants in the prospective study were enrolled through a virtual design, were aged roughly 18 to 100 years, and lived in 24 United States geographic areas. In the prospective study, participants were assigned to cohorts based on the clinical history participants reported in a screening survey and a study questionnaire. ImmuneRACE Cohort 3 recovered participants were defined by two consecutive negative NP/OP PCR tests, healthcare professional clearance, or symptom resolution. Each participant in the prospective study had whole blood, serum and a nasopharyngeal or oropharyngeal swab collected by mobile phlebotomists. Over a roughly 2-month period, participants in the prospective study had the option of providing additional blood draws and questionnaires. Blood samples from the prospective study were shipped frozen or at room temperature prior to DNA extraction.

TCRbeta CDR3 regions were amplified from genomic DNA using the immunoSEQ Assay, a bias-controlled multiplex PCR. As for how the authors treated the data: The number of nucleated cells in each sample was estimated by amplification of reference gene primers within the assay. To quantify the absolute abundance of each unique TCRbeta CDR3 rearrangement, sequence reads were collapsed and filtered. For each sample, productive Simpson clonality was calculated as the square root of Simpson's diversity index across productive rearrangements. The table was pulled from immuneACCESS by TCRdb, which kept in-frame rearrangements only. Such tables lose some clones; where checked, under half of the loss comes from unresolved V genes, and the rest has no known cause. That table furnishes V, J and clone size, whereas the DNA furnished D and trimming. The sample table shows some 300,000 clones, and around 90% are seen once. Approximately 1% of the sample is in the top ten clones.

The sample comprised PBMCs or T cells enriched from blood (not recorded which). The clonotype originates from a woman aged 25 to 45 who had recovered from COVID-19. The V and J segments used are TRBV2 and TRBJ1-2; 8 central nucleotides agree with TRBD1. CDR3 reads: CASSVQGASGYTF. Here is the DNA: TGTGCCAGCAGTGTCCAGGGGGCGAGCGGCTACACCTTC.